This T cell receptor (beta chain) was recovered during a study of blood T cell repertoires in COVID-19 (dated by TCRdb to between 2020 and 2021). Context from the whole study: The collaborator samples originated in the United States, Italy and Spain and spanned the acute and convalescent phases of COVID-19. The dataset comprised deeply sampled blood TCRbeta repertoires from subjects exposed to, actively infected with, or recovered from COVID-19. The samples were drawn from two sources: the first 160 participants of the ongoing ImmuneRACE study, and fewer than 1,500 subjects contributed by 6 global collaborators. The sample metadata nearly always contained a de-identified subject ID, COVID-19 status, age in years and sex. A freely available public database, intended as a resource for researchers studying the immune response to SARS-CoV-2, is where the repertoires were released. Where HLA class I and class II types were available, the types were taken from metadata supplied by the sample provider, not from assay-based typing. The material from the prospective study consisted of cDNA or gDNA derived from T cells, B-cell-depleted T cells, or PBMCs. What the authors observed across the whole study: How much clinical and demographic metadata was included differed by source and by participant, and the metadata was provided uncurated.

CDR1 and CDR2, per the germline V gene, are MDHEN and SYDVKM. V ends up 3 bases short and J 2 bases short, with an unmatched junction base count of 10. The CDR3 goes from the cysteine to the phenylalanine over 17 residues. Of the read, only the CDR3 DNA is kept; its 51 bases are in frame from base 1. Comments on this clone: No antigen is known for it. No qualities accompany the bases; no much larger clone lies one base away.

TCRbeta CDR3 regions were amplified from genomic DNA using the immunoSEQ Assay, a bias-controlled multiplex PCR. The authors' pipeline ran thus. Within the assay, amplification of reference gene primers was used to estimate how many nucleated cells each sample contained. Sequence reads were collapsed and filtered to measure the absolute abundance of every unique TCRbeta CDR3 rearrangement. For each sample, productive Simpson clonality was calculated as the square root of Simpson's diversity index across productive rearrangements. TCRdb took this table from immuneACCESS and kept in-frame rearrangements with V and J called. Such tables lack part of the clones; where checked against another copy, unresolved V genes explain under half of the gap, and the rest is unexplained. V and J calls and clone size are as listed in that table; D and trimming were resolved from the DNA. This sample gives about 260,000 clones in total; roughly 86% of them show up just once. Around 9.1% of the sample comes from the top ten.

Samples from volunteer blood donors who had recovered from COVID-19 were contributed by a second Seattle source. Each collaborating institution followed its own protocols to collect whole blood in K2EDTA tubes. For TCRbeta analysis, collaborators shipped samples in one of three forms: frozen whole blood, isolated PBMCs, or DNA extracted from either of those sample types. Sequenced input: peripheral blood. In this chain, TRBV28 is recombined with TRBJ2-5, and 9 bases in between align with TRBD2. This receptor was taken from a man between 40 and 49 years old who had recovered from COVID-19. The DNA reads as follows: TGTGCCAGCAGTTTCAACATTCTGCTAGCGGGACAAGAGACCCAGTACTTC. Its translation is CASSFNILLAGQETQYF.